This T cell receptor beta chain was retrieved from a study of monozygotic twins with inflammatory bowel disease. The authors drew approximately 2.4 ml of blood from each donor. General study results and limits: Other individuals had fewer clonotypes in common with IBD patients than with healthy twins, especially with disease activity. Inverse Simpson values showed less TCRbeta diversity in IBD patients than in their healthy co-twins.

Two rounds of nested PCR, of roughly 17 and 9 cycles, were run on TCRalpha and TCRbeta cDNA. TCRdb re-analyzed the 5' RACE reads; it lists each CDR3 protein once, without DNA. This sample contains 170,000 or so distinct CDR3 sequences. Comment on this clonotype: The antigen is not known.

The sample comprised blood. The sequence came from a human donor with ulcerative colitis or Crohn's disease, or a healthy co-twin of an affected twin (not recorded which).

CDR3: CSVGAQGSYEQYF. The chain uses TRBV29-1 and TRBJ2-7; TCRdb selects TRBD1, and the lack of DNA leaves this call unchecked. The CDR3 is 13 amino acids. Germline V gives CDR1 SQVTM, CDR2 ANQGSEA.